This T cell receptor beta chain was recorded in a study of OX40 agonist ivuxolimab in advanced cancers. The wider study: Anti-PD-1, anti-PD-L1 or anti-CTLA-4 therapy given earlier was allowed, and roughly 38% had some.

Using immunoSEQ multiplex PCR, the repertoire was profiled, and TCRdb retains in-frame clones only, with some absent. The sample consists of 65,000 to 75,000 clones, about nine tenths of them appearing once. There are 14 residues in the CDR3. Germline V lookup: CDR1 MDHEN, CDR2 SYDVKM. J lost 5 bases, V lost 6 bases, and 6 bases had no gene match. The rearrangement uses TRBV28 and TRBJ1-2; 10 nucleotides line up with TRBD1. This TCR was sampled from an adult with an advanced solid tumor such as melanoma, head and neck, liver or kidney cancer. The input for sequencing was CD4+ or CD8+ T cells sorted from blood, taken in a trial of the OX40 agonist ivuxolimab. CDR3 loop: CASRDGQGVYGYTF. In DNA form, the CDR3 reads TGTGCCAGCAGGGACGGACAGGGGGTGTATGGCTACACCTTC.